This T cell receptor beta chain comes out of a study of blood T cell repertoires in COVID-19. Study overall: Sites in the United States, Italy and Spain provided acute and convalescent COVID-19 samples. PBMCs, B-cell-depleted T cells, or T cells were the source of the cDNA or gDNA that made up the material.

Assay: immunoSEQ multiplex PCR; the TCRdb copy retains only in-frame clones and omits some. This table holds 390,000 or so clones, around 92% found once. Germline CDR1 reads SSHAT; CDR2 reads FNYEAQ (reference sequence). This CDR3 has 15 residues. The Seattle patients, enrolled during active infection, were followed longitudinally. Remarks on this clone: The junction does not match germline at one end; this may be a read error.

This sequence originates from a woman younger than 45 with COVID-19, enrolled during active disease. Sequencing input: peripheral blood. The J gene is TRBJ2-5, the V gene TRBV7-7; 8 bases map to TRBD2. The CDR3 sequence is CASSSSSGPQETQYF. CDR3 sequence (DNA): TGTGCTAGCAGCTCGTCTAGCGGGCCCCAAGAGACCCAGTACTTC.